This T cell receptor beta chain was found in a study of T cell responses to AZD1222 COVID-19 vaccine. Study findings and constraints: An increase in Spike-specific TCR breadth and depth was observed after two AZD1222 doses. Of spike-specific TCRs, nearly half reportedly target regions left unmutated in variants. The donor group comprised mostly white British people and more females; the analysis possibly underestimated clonal diversity.

Libraries were prepared by immunoSEQ multiplex PCR; TCRdb keeps only in-frame clonotypes and omits some of them. The sample lists just under 150,000 clones, roughly 86% occurring once. A note on this clone: Its antigen is undetermined.

CDR1 and CDR2 (germline): MGHRA, YSYEKL. After removal of 3 bases from V and 7 bases from J, the junction contained 10 bases not matched to a gene. CDR3 length: 15 residues. This chain joins TRBV4-1 and TRBJ2-7, with 9 bases fitting TRBD1. The receptor was derived from an adult who received the AZD1222 COVID-19 vaccine. Sequencing was performed on peripheral blood, taken 28 days after the second AZD1222 dose. Here the CDR3 reads CASSQSGQGQWEQYF. The CDR3 nucleotides read TGCGCCAGCAGCCAGTCGGGACAGGGTCAGTGGGAGCAGTACTTC.